Each of the 8 T cell receptor beta chains below was sequenced from the same sample in a study of identical twins. TCRdb called the 5' RACE reads again in MiXCR, with one record for every CDR3 protein. The sample consists of 690,000 or so distinct CDR3 sequences, approximately 9% of them appearing once. The same data also went into a second study, on yellow fever vaccine responses in identical twins.

Sequences were obtained from PBMCs. The receptors come from a young woman in good health.

The V and J genes are TRBV6-5 and TRBJ1-5, with D unclear. The CDR3 loop spans 13 amino acids. The V end was cut by 3 bases, the J end by 6 bases, with 9 bases between. Germline V gene lookup returns CDR1 MNHEY and CDR2 SVGAGI. The CDR3 loop is CASSYDQAQPQHF. In DNA form, the CDR3 reads TGTGCCAGCAGTTATGACCAGGCTCAGCCCCAGCATTTT.

The chain uses TRBV6-1 and TRBJ2-2, with 8 nucleotides matching TRBD2. The CDR3 runs 14 residues. Germline trimming cut 11 bases from V and 6 bases from J; bases unmatched to any gene: 11. CDR1 is MNHNS and CDR2 is SASEGT in the germline V gene. The CDR3 DNA reads as TGTGCCCTAGGGGGACTAGGAATCTCCGGGGAGCTGTTTTTT. Protein sequence: CALGGLGISGELFF.

This clonotype was found a few times. This rearrangement joins TRBV7-2 to TRBJ1-1, with unresolved D. Trimming cost V 5 bases and J 1 base, with 14 bases left between them. This CDR3 has 15 residues. Germline lookup yields CDR1 SGHTA and CDR2 FQGNSA. This CDR3 is CASSQRRGPNTEAFF. Here the CDR3 DNA reads TGTGCCAGCAGCCAACGACGGGGTCCGAACACTGAAGCTTTCTTT. Together with reference TRBV7-2 and TRBJ1-1, the CDR3 gives the full variable domain: GAGVSQSPSNKVTEKGKDVELRCDPISGHTALYWYRQSLGQGLEFLIYFQGNSAPDKSGLPSDRFSAERTGGSVSTLTIQRTQQEDSAVYLCASSQRRGPNTEAFFGQGTRLTVV.

The CDR3 loop reads CASRLGGKDTGELFF. The CDR3 coding sequence is TGTGCCAGCAGGCTCGGGGGGAAGGACACCGGGGAGCTGTTTTTT. The genes are TRBV12-3 or TRBV12-4 and TRBJ2-2; 7 bases align to TRBD2. The V gene end was trimmed by 6 bases and the J gene end by 3 bases; junction bases not matched to a gene: 7. The CDR3 loop spans 15 amino acids.

This chain links TRBV12-3 or TRBV12-4 with TRBJ2-1; the match to TRBD2 covers 11 bases. The V and J ends lost 6 bases and 10 bases, in that order; junction bases with no gene match: 8. The CDR3 runs to 14 residues. The CDR3 region is CASRPTSGIGEQFF. The CDR3 nucleotides are TGTGCCAGCAGACCGACTAGCGGGATTGGGGAGCAGTTCTTC.

This clonotype has just a few counts. The chain's CDR3 is CSARAGHKNTGELFF. The CDR3 DNA follows: TGCAGTGCTAGAGCGGGGCACAAGAACACCGGGGAGCTGTTTTTT. This chain joins TRBV20-1 and TRBJ2-2; D is tentatively TRBD1 or TRBD2 (5 bases each). This CDR3 comprises 15 residues. From germline, CDR1 is DFQATT and CDR2 SNEGSKA (reference sequence). V was trimmed by 1 base and J by 1 base, leaving 10 bases between them.

The genes are TRBV20-1 and TRBJ2-3; TRBD2 agrees at 7 bases. Germline CDR1 is DFQATT and CDR2 is SNEGSKA (reference sequence). The CDR3 is 15 residues long. With V trimmed by 0 bases and J by 1 base, 4 bases remained unmatched. The CDR3 DNA follows: TGCAGTGCTAGAGAAGCGGGGACCCGCACAGATACGCAGTATTTT. Its protein is CSAREAGTRTDTQYF.

A few counts support this clonotype. J is TRBJ2-1 and V is TRBV11-2, with TRBD2 identical over 13 bases. Trimming took 5 bases from V and 8 from J; bases not matched to a gene: 9. This CDR3 is built from 16 residues. CDR1 and CDR2 (germline): SGHAT, FQNNGV. CDR3 protein: CASSTGLAGKAHEQFF. CDR3 sequence (DNA): TGTGCCAGCAGCACGGGACTAGCGGGAAAGGCGCATGAGCAGTTCTTC.